This T cell receptor beta chain stems from a study of blood T cells in healthy people across ages. On this clonotype: Its antigen is as yet unknown.

Findings and caveats of the study: Considered underestimates were the diversity estimates obtained from one million T cells. Long-lived and aged donors differed, with more naive CD4+ cells and higher diversity in the long-lived.

A sample-barcoded 5' primer and a J-beta primer mix were used in a second PCR of about 6 to 12 cycles. Every molecule of cDNA carried a tag from a template-switch adaptor with 12 random nucleotides. TCRdb used MiXCR to reprocess the 5' RACE reads, holding one entry per CDR3 protein. The table includes hundreds of thousands of distinct CDR3 sequences, more than 40% detected once. The receptor was derived from a man aged 55-75 years in good health. Sequencing input: blood.

CDR3 DNA sequence: TGTGCTAGTGGTTTCCCCGTCGGGGGTTTGACAGATACGCAGTATTTT. As protein: CASGFPVGGLTDTQYF. This chain joins TRBV12-5 and TRBJ2-3; D possibly corresponds to TRBD2 (6 bases). CDR1 LGHNT and CDR2 FRNRAP come from the germline V gene. The CDR3 totals 16 residues. Trimming cost V 3 bases and J 3 bases, with 16 bases left between them.